Below, 16 T cell receptor beta chains from the same sample are listed, as sequenced in a study of T cells in tumors and immune-related adverse events. The data were produced by immunoSEQ multiplex PCR, yet TCRdb's version contains in-frame clones alone and is incomplete. Of roughly 10,000 clones listed, just under 95% were seen once; the top ten hold 1.5%. The sequencing here drew on lymph node tissue, taken from a patient treated with anti-PD-1 therapy. The origin of the receptors is a female donor with metastatic renal cell carcinoma.

The V gene is TRBV7-9, the J gene TRBJ2-4; D is unclear. Trimming cost V 4 bases and J 4 bases, with 17 bases left between them. This CDR3 is 16 amino acids long. Germline CDR1 SEHNR, CDR2 FQNEAQ (reference sequence). CDR3 bases: TGTGCCAGCAGCTCCTTTGTGGCCGGGCCAAAAAACATTCAGTACTTC. Protein: CASSSFVAGPKNIQYF.

The chain uses TRBV11-2 and TRBJ2-7, with 7 nucleotides matching TRBD1. The CDR3 runs to 15 residues. The germline V gene has CDR1 SGHAT and CDR2 FQNNGV. The J segment lost 4 bases and the V segment lost 4 bases, leaving 10 bases of the junction unmatched. The CDR3 here is CASSSHRGMGYEQYF. For the CDR3, the DNA is TGTGCCAGCAGCTCACACAGGGGCATGGGATACGAGCAGTACTTC.

The chain couples TRBV7-9 to TRBJ1-5; possible D gene TRBD1, 5 bases. The CDR3 extends over 14 amino acids. Trimming cost V 0 bases and J 6 bases, with 9 bases left between them. Germline CDR1 SEHNR, CDR2 FQNEAQ (reference sequence). CDR3 region: CASSLAGRGQPQHF. The CDR3 DNA sequence: TGTGCCAGCAGCTTAGCGGGAAGGGGTCAGCCCCAGCATTTT.

This rearrangement joins TRBV7-9 to TRBJ2-4, with TRBD2 identical over 11 bases. CDR3 length equals 17 residues. Germline V lookup: CDR1 SEHNR, CDR2 FQNEAQ (reference sequence). The ends lost 4 bases at V and 0 bases at J; junction bases unmatched: 5. CDR3 DNA sequence: TGTGCCAGCAGCTCGATGACTAGCGGGGTAGCCAAAAACATTCAGTACTTC. It codes for CASSSMTSGVAKNIQYF. Full variable domain (remainder filled in from reference TRBV7-9 and TRBJ2-4): DTGVSQNPRHKITKRGQNVTFRCDPISEHNRLYWYRQTLGQGPEFLTYFQNEAQLEKSRLLSDRFSAERPKGSFSTLEIQRTEQGDSAMYLCASSSMTSGVAKNIQYFGAGTRLSVL.

The chain links TRBV28 to TRBJ1-3; 7 bases are shared with TRBD1. The length of the CDR3 is 16 residues. V lost 1 base, J lost 1 base, and 4 bases stayed unmatched. Germline lookup yields CDR1 MDHEN and CDR2 SYDVKM. CDR3 nucleotides: TGTGCCAGCAGTTTATTCCAGGGGGAATCTGGAAACACCATATATTTT. This codes for CASSLFQGESGNTIYF.

The chain recombines TRBV18 with TRBJ2-1; TRBD2 aligns across 15 bases. With V trimmed by 5 bases and J by 7 bases, 12 bases remained unmatched. Germline lookup yields CDR1 KGHSH and CDR2 LQKENI. The CDR3 has 18 amino acids. The CDR3 region has the DNA TGTGCCAGCTCAGCTCACGGACTAGCGGGAGGGGAATCAAATGAGCAGTTCTTC. As protein: CASSAHGLAGGESNEQFF.

A remark on this clone: The junction and the germline gene differ at one end; a read error may be behind it. V usage is TRBV28 and J usage is TRBJ2-5, with 7 bases that match TRBD2. Germline CDR1 MDHEN, CDR2 SYDVKM. The CDR3 extends over 14 amino acids. The CDR3 loop reads CASSVPGRQETQHF. CDR3 bases: TGTGCCAGCAGCGTACCCGGGAGGCAAGAGACCCAGCACTTC.

This chain's CDR3 is CASSSDRPNTEAFF. The CDR3 DNA follows: TGCGCCAGCAGCTCGGACAGGCCGAACACTGAAGCTTTCTTT. This rearrangement joins TRBV4-3 to TRBJ1-1; 7 positions agree with TRBD1. The germline V gene has CDR1 LGHNA and CDR2 YSLEER. This CDR3 region has 14 residues. V was pared by 5 bases and J by 1 base, with 4 bases of the junction left unmatched.

The rearrangement uses TRBV5-3 and TRBJ1-5; a weak D match, TRBD1 (6 bases). Being an ORF, TRBV5-3 has a function that is uncertain. The CDR3 contains 15 residues. V was trimmed by 5 bases and J by 5 bases, leaving 17 bases between them. CDR3: CARRYGQYTDQPQHF. CDR3 coding DNA: TGTGCCAGAAGATATGGACAGTATACGGATCAGCCCCAGCATTTT.

The rearrangement links TRBV10-2 to TRBJ1-2; 7 nucleotides align to TRBD1. The length of the CDR3 is 12 residues. After removal of 3 bases from V and 6 bases from J, the junction contained 1 base not matched to a gene. Germline lookup yields CDR1 WSHSY and CDR2 SAAADI. Written as DNA, the CDR3 is TGCGCCAGCAGTGACAGGGGGGATGGCTACACCTTC. The encoded protein is CASSDRGDGYTF.

This chain connects TRBV11-3 to TRBJ2-1, with a weak D call TRBD1 (6 bases). V shed 3 bases and J shed 12 bases, with 18 bases lying between them. The CDR3 is made up of 14 amino acids. CDR1 SGHNT and CDR2 YENEEA come from the germline V gene. This CDR3 is CASSFGWAPQGQFF. In DNA, the CDR3 is TGTGCCAGCAGCTTTGGGTGGGCCCCACAGGGGCAGTTCTTC.

The chain links TRBV7-2 to TRBJ2-7; 11 bases fit TRBD1. The CDR3 totals 16 residues. CDR1 is SGHTA and CDR2 is FQGNSA in the germline V gene. Unmatched junction bases numbered 12, after V lost 5 bases and J lost 6 bases. CDR3 residues: CASSPQSGTGGVEQYF. CDR3 in DNA: TGTGCCAGCAGCCCCCAATCCGGGACAGGGGGTGTCGAGCAGTACTTC.

This clone was found a few times. This chain connects TRBV27 to TRBJ2-1; TRBD1 matches at 9 bases. This CDR3 is built from 15 residues. Germline CDR1 reads MNHEY; CDR2 reads SMNVEV (reference sequence). The V gene end was trimmed by 6 bases and the J gene end by 7 bases; junction bases not matched to a gene: 10. CDR3 in amino acids: CASRLDRGVWNEQFF. For the CDR3, the DNA is TGTGCCAGCAGACTGGACAGGGGAGTCTGGAATGAGCAGTTCTTC.

The chain has TRBV30 and TRBJ1-2; 7 bases align to TRBD1. Trimming at V came to 5 bases and at J to 8 bases, leaving 8 bases not matched to a gene. Germline CDR1 is GTSNPN and CDR2 is SVGIG (reference sequence). The CDR3 is 12 residues long. The DNA for the CDR3 is TGTGCCTGGGGCCAGACAGGGAAGGGCTACACCTTC. This translates into CAWGQTGKGYTF.

The gene calls are TRBV4-2 and TRBJ1-1; tentatively, D is TRBD1 (6 bases). V was pared by 5 bases and J by 0 bases, with 13 bases between. Germline CDR1 is LGHNA and CDR2 is YNFKEQ. The length of the CDR3 is 15 residues. CDR3 DNA sequence: TGTGCCAGCAGCTCAGCGGGACACCTGAACACTGAAGCTTTCTTT. This encodes CASSSAGHLNTEAFF.

Turning to this clone: Compared with germline, one end of the junction differs, possibly owing to a read error. This chain joins TRBV7-7 and TRBJ2-1; 8 bases agree with TRBD2. Germline assignment: CDR1 SSHAT and CDR2 FNYEAQ (reference sequence). The CDR3 runs 15 residues. The CDR3 loop reads CASSLGAGGHNEQFF. The CDR3 nucleotides are TGTGCTAGCAGCTTAGGGGCGGGAGGCCACAATGAGCAGTTCTTC. The full variable domain, its missing parts supplied by reference TRBV7-7 and TRBJ2-1, is GAGVSQSPRYKVTKRGQDVTLRCDPISSHATLYWYQQALGQGPEFLTYFNYEAQPDKSGLPSDRFSAERPEGSISTLTIQRTEQRDSAMYRCASSLGAGGHNEQFFGPGTRLTVL.